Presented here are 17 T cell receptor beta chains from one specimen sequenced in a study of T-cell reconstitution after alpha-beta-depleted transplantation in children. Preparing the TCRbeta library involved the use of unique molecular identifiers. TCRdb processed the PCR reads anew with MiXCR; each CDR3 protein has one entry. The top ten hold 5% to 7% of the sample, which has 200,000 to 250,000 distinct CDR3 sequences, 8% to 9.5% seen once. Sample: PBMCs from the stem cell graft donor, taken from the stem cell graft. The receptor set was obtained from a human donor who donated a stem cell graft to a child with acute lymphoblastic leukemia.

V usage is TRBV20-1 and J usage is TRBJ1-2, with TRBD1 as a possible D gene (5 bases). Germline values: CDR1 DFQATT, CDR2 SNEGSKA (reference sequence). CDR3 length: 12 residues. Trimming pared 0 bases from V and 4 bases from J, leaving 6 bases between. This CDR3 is CSAREGAYGYTF. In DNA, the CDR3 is TGCAGTGCTAGAGAAGGGGCCTATGGCTACACCTTC.

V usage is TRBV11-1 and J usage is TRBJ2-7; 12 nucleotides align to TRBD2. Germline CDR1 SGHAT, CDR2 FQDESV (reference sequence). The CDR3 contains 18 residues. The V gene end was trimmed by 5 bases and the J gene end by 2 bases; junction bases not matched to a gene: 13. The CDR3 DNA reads TGTGCCAGCAGCCCACCGATCGGACTAGCGGGGACTACCTACGAGCAGTACTTC. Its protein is CASSPPIGLAGTTYEQYF.

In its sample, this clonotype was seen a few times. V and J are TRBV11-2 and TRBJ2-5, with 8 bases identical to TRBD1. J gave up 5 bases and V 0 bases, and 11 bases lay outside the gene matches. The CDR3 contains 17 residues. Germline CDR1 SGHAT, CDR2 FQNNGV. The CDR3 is CASSLDFTYRGYETQYF. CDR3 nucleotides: TGTGCCAGCAGCTTAGATTTTACCTACAGGGGGTACGAGACCCAGTACTTC.

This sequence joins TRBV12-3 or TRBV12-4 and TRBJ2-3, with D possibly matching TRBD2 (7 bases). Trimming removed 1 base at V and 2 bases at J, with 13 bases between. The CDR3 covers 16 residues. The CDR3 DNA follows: TGTGCCAGCAGTTTAGGCCGGGGGGCCTTCACAGATACGCAGTATTTT. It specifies CASSLGRGAFTDTQYF.

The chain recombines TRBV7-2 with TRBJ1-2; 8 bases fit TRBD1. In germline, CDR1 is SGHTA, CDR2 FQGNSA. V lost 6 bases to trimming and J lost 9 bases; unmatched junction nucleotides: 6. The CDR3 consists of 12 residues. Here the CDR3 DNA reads TGTGCCAGCAGTCGGACAGGGTGGAGCTACACCTTC. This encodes CASSRTGWSYTF.

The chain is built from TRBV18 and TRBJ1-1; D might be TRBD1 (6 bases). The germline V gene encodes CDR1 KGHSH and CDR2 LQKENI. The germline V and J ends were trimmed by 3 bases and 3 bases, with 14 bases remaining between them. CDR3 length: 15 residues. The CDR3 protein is CASSPFNREDTEAFF. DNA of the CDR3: TGTGCCAGCTCACCGTTTAACAGGGAGGACACTGAAGCTTTCTTT.

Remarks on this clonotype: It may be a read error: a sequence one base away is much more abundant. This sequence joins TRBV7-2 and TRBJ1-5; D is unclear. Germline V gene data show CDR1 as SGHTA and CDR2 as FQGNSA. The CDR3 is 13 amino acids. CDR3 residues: CASSLEVHQPEHF. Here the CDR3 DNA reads TGTGCCAGCAGCTTAGAGGTTCATCAGCCCGAGCATTTT.

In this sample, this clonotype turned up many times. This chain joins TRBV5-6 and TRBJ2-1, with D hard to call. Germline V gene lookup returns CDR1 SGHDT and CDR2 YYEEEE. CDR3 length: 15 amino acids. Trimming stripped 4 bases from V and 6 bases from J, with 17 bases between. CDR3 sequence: CASSPSPNSPNEQFF. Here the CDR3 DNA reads TGTGCCAGCAGCCCAAGCCCCAACTCTCCCAATGAGCAGTTCTTC.

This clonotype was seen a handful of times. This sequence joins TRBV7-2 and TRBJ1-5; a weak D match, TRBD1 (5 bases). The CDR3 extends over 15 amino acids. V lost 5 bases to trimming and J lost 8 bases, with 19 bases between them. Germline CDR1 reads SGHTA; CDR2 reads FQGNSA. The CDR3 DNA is TGTGCCAGCAGCATGCAGGGTATTGGGCTTGAGCCCCAGCATTTT. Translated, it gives CASSMQGIGLEPQHF.

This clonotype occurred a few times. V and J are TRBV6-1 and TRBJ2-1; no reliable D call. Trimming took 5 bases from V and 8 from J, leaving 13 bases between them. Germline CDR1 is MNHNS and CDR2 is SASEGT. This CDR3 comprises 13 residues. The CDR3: CASSTGPLDEQFF. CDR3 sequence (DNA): TGTGCCAGCAGTACCGGACCCCTCGATGAGCAGTTCTTC.

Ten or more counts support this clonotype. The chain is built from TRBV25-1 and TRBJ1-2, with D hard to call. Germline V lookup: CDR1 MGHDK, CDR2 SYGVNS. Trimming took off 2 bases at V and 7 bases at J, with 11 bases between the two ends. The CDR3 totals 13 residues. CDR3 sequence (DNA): TGTGCCAGCAGTGAAGGATGGTATGCTGGCTACACCTTC. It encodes CASSEGWYAGYTF.

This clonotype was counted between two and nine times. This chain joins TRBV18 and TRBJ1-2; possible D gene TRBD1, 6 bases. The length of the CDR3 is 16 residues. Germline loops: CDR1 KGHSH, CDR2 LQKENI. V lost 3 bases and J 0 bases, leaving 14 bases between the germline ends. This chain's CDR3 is CASSPTGLQANYGYTF. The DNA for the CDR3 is TGTGCCAGCTCACCGACAGGACTTCAGGCTAACTATGGCTACACCTTC. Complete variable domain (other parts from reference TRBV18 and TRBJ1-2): NAGVMQNPRHLVRRRGQEARLRCSPMKGHSHVYWYRQLPEEGLKFMVYLQKENIIDESGMPKERFSAEFPKEGPSILRIQQVVRGDSAAYFCASSPTGLQANYGYTFGSGTRLTVV.

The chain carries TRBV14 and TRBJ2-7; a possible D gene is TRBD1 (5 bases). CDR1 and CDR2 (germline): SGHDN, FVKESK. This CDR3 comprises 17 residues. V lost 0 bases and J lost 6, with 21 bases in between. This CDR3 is CASSQDSRQIPTVEQYF. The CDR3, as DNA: TGTGCCAGCAGCCAAGACTCAAGACAGATCCCTACGGTCGAGCAGTACTTC.

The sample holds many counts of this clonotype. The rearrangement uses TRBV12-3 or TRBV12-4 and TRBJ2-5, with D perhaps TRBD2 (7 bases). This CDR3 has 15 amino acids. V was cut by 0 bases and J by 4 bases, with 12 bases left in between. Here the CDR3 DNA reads TGTGCCAGCAGTTTAGCGGGGGGGCGGGGAGAGACCCAGTACTTC. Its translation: CASSLAGGRGETQYF.

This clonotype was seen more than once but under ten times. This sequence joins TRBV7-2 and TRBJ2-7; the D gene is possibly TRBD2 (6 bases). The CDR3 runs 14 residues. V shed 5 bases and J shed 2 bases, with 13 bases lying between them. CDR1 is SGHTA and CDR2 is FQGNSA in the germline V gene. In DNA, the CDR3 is TGTGCCAGCAGCATGGGGGGTCCCACCTACGAGCAGTACTTC. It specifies CASSMGGPTYEQYF.

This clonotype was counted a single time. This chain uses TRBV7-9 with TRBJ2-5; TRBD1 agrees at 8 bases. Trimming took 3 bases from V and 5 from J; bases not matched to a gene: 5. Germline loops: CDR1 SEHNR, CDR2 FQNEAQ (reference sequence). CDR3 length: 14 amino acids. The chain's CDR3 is CASSLAGGMETQYF. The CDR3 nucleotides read TGTGCCAGCAGCTTGGCAGGGGGCATGGAGACCCAGTACTTC.

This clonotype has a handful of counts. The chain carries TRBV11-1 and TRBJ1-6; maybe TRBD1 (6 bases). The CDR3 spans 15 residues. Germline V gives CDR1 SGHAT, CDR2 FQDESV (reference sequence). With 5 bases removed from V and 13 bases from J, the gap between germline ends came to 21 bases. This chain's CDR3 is CASSPSGQSVEPLHF. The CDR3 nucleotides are TGTGCCAGCAGCCCTTCGGGACAAAGTGTCGAGCCCCTCCACTTT.